The 25 T cell receptor beta chains given below trace back to one sample, sequenced in a study of blood T cell repertoires in COVID-19. The protocol was immunoSEQ multiplex PCR, while the TCRdb copy is restricted to in-frame clones and leaves out a portion. The sample yields 220,000 or so clones, roughly 84% seen once. Sequenced sample: peripheral blood. The receptor source for this set is a woman of 80 years or more with acute or convalescent COVID-19.

The chain combines TRBV2 with TRBJ2-5; D remains ambiguous. The germline CDR1 and CDR2 sequences are SNHLY and FYNNEI. This CDR3 comprises 14 residues. Between the trimmed V and J ends, which lost 2 bases and 5 bases, there was a span of 12 bases. DNA for the CDR3: TGTGCCAGCAGTGAACGCCAGGCCATGGAGACCCAGTACTTC. Its translation is CASSERQAMETQYF.

The chain links TRBV6-5 to TRBJ2-1; 10 bases agree with TRBD2. The germline CDR1 and CDR2 sequences are MNHEY and SVGAGI. V was pared by 6 bases and J by 7 bases, with 9 bases of the junction left unmatched. This CDR3 is built from 15 residues. The CDR3 is CASSIRIAGGNEQFF. CDR3 bases: TGTGCCAGCAGCATTCGTATAGCGGGGGGAAATGAGCAGTTCTTC.

The rearrangement uses TRBV3-1 (or the pseudogene TRBV3-2) and TRBJ2-1; TRBD1 matches 7 bases. This CDR3 is built from 15 residues. J lost 6 bases, V lost 4 bases, and 9 bases had no gene match. In germline, CDR1 is LGHDT, CDR2 YNNKEL (reference sequence). The CDR3, as DNA: TGTGCCAGCAGCCGTGTTAACAGGGGACGCAATGAGCAGTTCTTC. Its protein product is CASSRVNRGRNEQFF.

The CDR3: CASSVDYPGETQYF. In DNA, the CDR3 is TGTGCCAGCAGCGTAGACTATCCGGGGGAGACCCAGTACTTC. V gene TRBV9 combines with J gene TRBJ2-5, with a weak D call TRBD2 (5 bases). Germline CDR1 reads SGDLS; CDR2 reads YYNGEE. The CDR3 length is 14 residues. Between the trimmed V and J ends, which lost 0 bases and 5 bases, there was a span of 11 bases.

The chain couples TRBV10-1 to TRBJ1-5; D not certain. Trimming pared 6 bases from V and 2 bases from J, leaving 17 bases between. This CDR3 has 16 residues. Germline V CDR1 and CDR2: WNHNN, SYGVQD (reference sequence). The CDR3 DNA sequence: TGCGCCAGCAGACGACTATGGTATGATCGCAATCAGCCCCAGCATTTT. It yields the protein CASRRLWYDRNQPQHF.

The V call is TRBV7-2, the J call TRBJ1-5; D remains ambiguous. The germline V and J ends were trimmed by 0 bases and 4 bases, with 7 bases remaining between them. Germline V CDR1 and CDR2: SGHTA, FQGNSA. The CDR3 has 14 amino acids. The CDR3 loop reads CASSLALENQPQHF. In DNA form, the CDR3 reads TGTGCCAGCAGCTTAGCGCTAGAGAATCAGCCCCAGCATTTT.

The rearrangement joins TRBV24-1 to TRBJ2-7; TRBD1 matches at 7 bases. Trimming at V came to 3 bases and at J to 1 base, leaving 8 bases not matched to a gene. This CDR3 has 16 amino acids. CDR1 is KGHDR and CDR2 is SFDVKD in the germline V gene. CDR3 in amino acids: CATSDPRQGGSYEQYF. Here the CDR3 DNA reads TGTGCCACCAGTGATCCCCGACAGGGTGGTTCCTACGAGCAGTACTTC.

The V gene is TRBV14, the J gene TRBJ2-3; D unclear. The CDR3 runs to 13 residues. Germline CDR1 SGHDN, CDR2 FVKESK. Trimming left V 5 bases short and J 3 bases short, with 9 bases between. CDR3: CASSYIGTDTQYF. The CDR3 DNA reads TGTGCCAGCAGCTACATCGGGACAGATACGCAGTATTTT. Supplemented by reference TRBV14 and TRBJ2-3, the full variable domain reads EAGVTQFPSHSVIEKGQTVTLRCDPISGHDNLYWYRRVMGKEIKFLLHFVKESKQDESGMPNNRFLAERTGGTYSTLKVQPAELEDSGVYFCASSYIGTDTQYFGPGTRLTVL.

The V call is TRBV7-9, the J call TRBJ2-5, with TRBD2 as a possible D gene (6 bases). Trimming took 2 bases from V and 5 from J, leaving 12 bases between them. Germline V lookup: CDR1 SEHNR, CDR2 FQNEAQ (reference sequence). The CDR3 loop spans 14 amino acids. The CDR3 is CASSLTSFRETQYF. DNA of the CDR3: TGTGCCAGCAGCTTAACTAGCTTTCGGGAGACCCAGTACTTC.

The rearrangement joins TRBV5-5 to TRBJ1-4, with TRBD1 as a possible D gene (6 bases). The germline V gene encodes CDR1 SGHKS and CDR2 YYEKEE (reference sequence). V dropped 4 bases and J dropped 3 bases, with 13 bases sitting between them. The CDR3 is made up of 15 amino acids. DNA of the CDR3: TGTGCCAGCAGCATCTCGACAGGAGCTAATGAAAAACTGTTTTTT. Residues: CASSISTGANEKLFF.

This rearrangement joins TRBV27 to TRBJ2-1, with 9 bases identical to TRBD1. V gave up 5 bases and J gave up 10 bases; unmatched junction bases: 6. This CDR3 has 13 residues. CDR1 MNHEY and CDR2 SMNVEV come from the germline V gene (reference sequence). The CDR3 loop reads CASSLQGAHEQFF. The CDR3 DNA sequence: TGTGCCAGCAGTCTACAGGGGGCGCACGAGCAGTTCTTC.

This clone turned up a few times. The V and J genes are TRBV9 and TRBJ1-1, with D possibly TRBD1 on 5 matching bases. The CDR3 extends over 16 amino acids. Germline CDR1 and CDR2: SGDLS and YYNGEE. V gave up 0 bases and J gave up 0 bases, with 12 bases separating them. The CDR3 DNA follows: TGTGCCAGCAGCGTAGAAGGGGCAATACTGAACACTGAAGCTTTCTTT. This encodes CASSVEGAILNTEAFF. Full variable domain (outside the CDR3, taken from reference TRBV9 and TRBJ1-1): DSGVTQTPKHLITATGQRVTLRCSPRSGDLSVYWYQQSLDQGLQFLIQYYNGEERAKGNILERFSAQQFPDLHSELNLSSLELGDSALYFCASSVEGAILNTEAFFGQGTRLTVV.

Here the CDR3 DNA reads TGTGCCAGCAGCCAATCTTTCCCCCGGACAGGGAGCACAGATACGCAGTATTTT. Translating gives CASSQSFPRTGSTDTQYF. The rearrangement links TRBV16 to TRBJ2-3; 8 positions match TRBD1. CDR1 and CDR2 from the germline V gene are KGHSY and FQNENV. The CDR3 sequence is 18 residues long. Germline trimming cut 0 bases from V and 0 bases from J; bases unmatched to any gene: 8. The full variable domain, in which reference TRBV16 and TRBJ2-3 provide the parts outside the CDR3, is GEEVAQTPKHLVRGEGQKAKLYCAPIKGHSYVFWYQQVLKNEFKFLISFQNENVFDETGMPKERFSAKCLPNSPCSLEIQATKLEDSAVYFCASSQSFPRTGSTDTQYFGPGTRLTVL.

The rearrangement joins TRBV6-5 to TRBJ2-1, with D perhaps TRBD2 (5 bases). The germline V and J ends were trimmed by 5 bases and 5 bases, with 13 bases remaining between them. The CDR3 runs to 14 residues. Germline V gives CDR1 MNHEY, CDR2 SVGAGI. CDR3 coding DNA: TGTGCCAGCAGTCCCTCCTGGGGAGACAATGAGCAGTTCTTC. Translated: CASSPSWGDNEQFF.

The genes are TRBV19 and TRBJ1-1; D gene ambiguous. Germline V gene sequence: CDR1 LNHDA, CDR2 SQIVND (reference sequence). The length of the CDR3 is 13 residues. Trimming removed 3 bases at V and 1 base at J, with 6 bases between. The CDR3 nucleotides are TGTGCCAGTAGTATGACGGGGAACACTGAAGCTTTCTTT. Protein sequence: CASSMTGNTEAFF.

This clone has only one observation. The chain recombines TRBV9 with TRBJ1-1; maybe TRBD1 (5 bases). This CDR3 region has 16 residues. Germline CDR1 and CDR2: SGDLS and YYNGEE. V was trimmed by 4 bases and J by 6 bases, leaving 22 bases between them. The CDR3 loop is CASSLGGIKTAAEAFF. The CDR3 nucleotides read TGTGCCAGCAGCCTAGGTGGGATCAAGACAGCCGCTGAAGCTTTCTTT.

The sample holds one count of this clone. The V and J genes are TRBV27 and TRBJ2-3, with a weak D call TRBD2 (6 bases). The germline V gene has CDR1 MNHEY and CDR2 SMNVEV (reference sequence). The length of the CDR3 is 17 residues. V was pared by 0 bases and J by 6 bases, with 19 bases between. CDR3 DNA sequence: TGTGCCAGCAGTTTATCTAAAGGACGGGACTTTGTCGATACGCAGTATTTT. This translates into CASSLSKGRDFVDTQYF.

The V and J genes are TRBV9 and TRBJ1-5; no definite D call. V lost 5 bases to trimming and J lost 5 bases, with 17 bases between them. The CDR3 covers 15 residues. Germline CDR1 and CDR2: SGDLS and YYNGEE. Written as DNA, the CDR3 is TGTGCCAGCAGTCCCCGGGGAATGGTGGATCAGCCCCAGCATTTT. It is translated as CASSPRGMVDQPQHF.

The chain links TRBV28 to TRBJ1-5; 8 bases map to TRBD1. The CDR3 covers 15 residues. Germline V gene lookup returns CDR1 MDHEN and CDR2 SYDVKM. Trimming removed 5 bases from V and 9 bases from J; junction bases left unmatched: 12. This CDR3 is CASSLPRTGRGPQHF. CDR3 nucleotide sequence: TGTGCCAGCAGTCTTCCCCGGACAGGGAGAGGGCCCCAGCATTTT.

The J gene is TRBJ1-1, the V gene TRBV19; TRBD1 matches at 8 bases. Germline values: CDR1 LNHDA, CDR2 SQIVND (reference sequence). The V and J ends lost 3 bases and 4 bases, in that order; junction bases with no gene match: 10. This CDR3 is 16 amino acids long. The CDR3 nucleotides are TGTGCCAGTAGTATGGACCGGGACAGGAGCGCCACTGAAGCTTTCTTT. Its translation: CASSMDRDRSATEAFF. Using reference TRBV19 and TRBJ1-1 for the parts outside the CDR3, the full variable domain is DGGITQSPKYLFRKEGQNVTLSCEQNLNHDAMYWYRQDPGQGLRLIYYSQIVNDFQKGDIAEGYSVSREKKESFPLTVTSAQKNPTAFYLCASSMDRDRSATEAFFGQGTRLTVV.

The rearrangement joins TRBV30 to TRBJ1-2; D uncertain. This CDR3 has 13 amino acids. Trimming took off 8 bases at V and 1 base at J, with 14 bases between the two ends. CDR1 and CDR2 from the germline V gene are GTSNPN and SVGIG (reference sequence). The CDR3 nucleotides are TGTGCCATGGAGGGCAGGATTAACTATGGCTACACCTTC. Translated: CAMEGRINYGYTF.

This chain joins TRBV18 and TRBJ2-7; 8 nucleotides align to TRBD1. CDR1 and CDR2 (germline): KGHSH, LQKENI. This CDR3 is 16 amino acids long. Germline trimming cut 5 bases from V and 6 bases from J; bases unmatched to any gene: 15. CDR3 in DNA: TGTGCCAGCTCAACTCGTGCCGGGACAGGTCACTCCGAGCAGTACTTC. This encodes CASSTRAGTGHSEQYF. Supplemented by reference TRBV18 and TRBJ2-7, the full variable domain reads NAGVMQNPRHLVRRRGQEARLRCSPMKGHSHVYWYRQLPEEGLKFMVYLQKENIIDESGMPKERFSAEFPKEGPSILRIQQVVRGDSAAYFCASSTRAGTGHSEQYFGPGTRLTVT.

This chain joins TRBV7-9 and TRBJ2-1; 7 nucleotides agree with TRBD1. Germline V lookup: CDR1 SEHNR, CDR2 FQNEAQ (reference sequence). This CDR3 is built from 14 residues. The J segment lost 5 bases and the V segment lost 8 bases, leaving 9 bases of the junction unmatched. The CDR3 reads CASLTGTANNEQFF. Here the CDR3 DNA reads TGTGCCAGCTTGACAGGGACCGCTAACAATGAGCAGTTCTTC.

The chain combines TRBV10-3 with TRBJ2-1; D remains ambiguous. CDR3 length: 14 residues. CDR1 is ENHRY, CDR2 SYGVKD, per germline. With 2 bases removed from V and 3 bases from J, the gap between germline ends came to 8 bases. The CDR3 loop is CAISEAVGYNEQFF. In DNA, the CDR3 is TGTGCCATCAGTGAGGCGGTGGGCTACAATGAGCAGTTCTTC.

V and J are TRBV5-4 and TRBJ1-1; 9 positions agree with TRBD1. The CDR3 has 16 residues. V dropped 4 bases and J dropped 5; count of bases not matched to a gene: 12. In germline, CDR1 is SGHNT, CDR2 YYREEE (reference sequence). The CDR3 nucleotides read TGTGCCAGCAGCCTACCGGGACAGGGATGGTGGACTGAAGCTTTCTTT. Its protein product is CASSLPGQGWWTEAFF.